This T cell receptor (beta chain) stems from a study of Ad26.COV2.S vaccination and SARS-CoV-2 variants. Looking at the study overall: Sample donor was a member of the COV1001 Ad26.COV2.S trial arm.

Indicated treatment: some 20 received Ad26.COV2.S at low or high dose, single or two shots; 5 received placebo; per-sample allocation not given. At day 63 after the first vaccine or placebo injection, samples were drawn. The table came from immunoSEQ multiplex PCR; TCRdb's copy has only in-frame clones and leaves some out. The sample carries 200,000 to 250,000 clones, around 87% recorded once. The CDR3 runs to 11 residues. CDR1 is MDHEN and CDR2 is SYDVKM in the germline V gene. Trimming removed 1 base at V and 6 bases at J, with 3 bases between. This receptor was obtained from a person between 18 and 60 years old who received the Ad26.COV2.S COVID-19 vaccine or a placebo. This chain uses TRBV28 with TRBJ1-2; D is ambiguous. The starting material was peripheral blood, obtained in a trial of Ad26.COV2.S vaccine versus placebo. The CDR3 region has the DNA TGTGCCAGCAGTTTATCTGATGGCTACACCTTC. As protein: CASSLSDGYTF.